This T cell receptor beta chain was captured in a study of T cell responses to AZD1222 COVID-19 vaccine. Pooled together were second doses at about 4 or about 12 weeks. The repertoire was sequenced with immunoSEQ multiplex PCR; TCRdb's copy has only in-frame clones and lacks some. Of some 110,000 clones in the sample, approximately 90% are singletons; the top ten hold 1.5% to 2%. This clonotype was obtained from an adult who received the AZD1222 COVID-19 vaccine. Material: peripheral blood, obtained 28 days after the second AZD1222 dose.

The CDR3 DNA reads as TGTGCCAGCAGCTCAACACAGGGAGGTACCGGGGAGCTGTTTTTT. Its translation: CASSSTQGGTGELFF. The gene calls are TRBV6-6 and TRBJ2-2; D may correspond to TRBD1 or TRBD2 (6 bases each). V was trimmed by 6 bases and J by 5 bases, leaving 16 bases between them. There are 15 residues in the CDR3. CDR1 is MNHNY and CDR2 is SVGAGI in the germline V gene (reference sequence).